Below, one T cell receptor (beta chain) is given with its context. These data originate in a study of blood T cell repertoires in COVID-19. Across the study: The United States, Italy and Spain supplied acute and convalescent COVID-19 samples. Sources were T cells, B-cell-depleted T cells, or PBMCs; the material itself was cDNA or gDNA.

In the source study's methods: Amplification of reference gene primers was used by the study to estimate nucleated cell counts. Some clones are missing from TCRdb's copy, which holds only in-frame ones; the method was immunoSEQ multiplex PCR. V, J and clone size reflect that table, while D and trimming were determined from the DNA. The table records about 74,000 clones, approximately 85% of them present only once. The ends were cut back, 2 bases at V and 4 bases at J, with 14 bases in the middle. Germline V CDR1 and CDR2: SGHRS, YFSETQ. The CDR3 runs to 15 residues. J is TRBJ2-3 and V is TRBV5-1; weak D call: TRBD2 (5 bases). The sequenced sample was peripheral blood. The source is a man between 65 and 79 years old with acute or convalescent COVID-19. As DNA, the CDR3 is TGCGCCAGCAGCTTCCGGGCCGAGGGCTCAGATACGCAGTATTTT. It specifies CASSFRAEGSDTQYF.